This TCR beta chain stems from a study of T cell changes during pregnancy in multiple sclerosis. Method: immunoSEQ multiplex PCR; TCRdb's copy keeps in-frame clones and lacks some. The table shows approximately 11,000 clones, with roughly 84% occurring only once. CDR1 and CDR2 from the germline V gene are SNHLY and FYNNEI. V dropped 2 bases and J dropped 4 bases, with 15 bases sitting between them. The CDR3 spans 15 residues. J is TRBJ2-7 and V is TRBV2, with D perhaps matching TRBD1 (6 bases). The clonotype was recovered from a female donor in good health, enrolled as a control in a pregnancy study. The sequences come from CD8+ T cells from peripheral blood mononuclear cells, collected after pregnancy. CDR3 nucleotide sequence: TGTGCCAGCAGTGAAAGGGGGACGGCCCCATACGAGCAGTACTTC. Translation: CASSERGTAPYEQYF.